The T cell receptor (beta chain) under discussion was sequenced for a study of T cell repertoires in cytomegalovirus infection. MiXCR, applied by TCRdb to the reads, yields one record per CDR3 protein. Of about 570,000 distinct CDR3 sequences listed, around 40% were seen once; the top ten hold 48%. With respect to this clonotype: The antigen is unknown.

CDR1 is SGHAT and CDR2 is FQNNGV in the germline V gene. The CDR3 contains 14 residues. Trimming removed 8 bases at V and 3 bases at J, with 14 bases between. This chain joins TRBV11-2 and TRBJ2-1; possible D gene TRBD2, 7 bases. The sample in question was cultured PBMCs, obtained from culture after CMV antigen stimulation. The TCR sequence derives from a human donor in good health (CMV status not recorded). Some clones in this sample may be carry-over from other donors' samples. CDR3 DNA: TGTGCCAGCGGGGGGGCTGGGGGCTACAATGAGCAGTTCTTC. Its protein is CASGGAGGYNEQFF.